The clone carrying this T cell receptor (beta chain) turned up a few times. In germline, CDR1 is LGHDT, CDR2 YNNKEL (reference sequence). Trimming took 6 bases from V and 6 from J; bases not matched to a gene: 5. The CDR3 has 14 amino acids. TCRdb processed the 5' RACE reads anew with MiXCR; each CDR3 protein has one entry. The sample yields roughly 69,000 distinct CDR3 sequences, 22% seen once. The sample comprised memory CD4+ T cells sorted from a lymph node. Described subset: memory CD4+ T cells, CD4+CD45RO+CD25-. J is TRBJ2-1 and V is TRBV3-1; 10 bases are shared with TRBD2. The TCR comes from a female donor with breast cancer. The CDR3 region has the DNA TGTGCCAGCAGGGGGACTAGCGCGGGCAATGAGCAGTTCTTC. Translated, it gives CASRGTSAGNEQFF.